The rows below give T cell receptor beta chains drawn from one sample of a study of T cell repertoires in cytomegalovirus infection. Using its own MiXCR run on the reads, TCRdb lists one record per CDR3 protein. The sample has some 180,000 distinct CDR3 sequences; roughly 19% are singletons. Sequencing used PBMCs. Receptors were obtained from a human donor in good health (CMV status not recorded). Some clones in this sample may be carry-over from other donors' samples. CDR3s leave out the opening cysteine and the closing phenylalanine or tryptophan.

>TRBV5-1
ASSLSYPGQHYEQY
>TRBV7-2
ASSPSGRTGELF
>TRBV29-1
SADGAIHVDEQF
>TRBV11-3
ASRPGAAKNIQY
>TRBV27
ASTTNTEAF
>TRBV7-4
ASSLIRGARETQY
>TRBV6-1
ASSEAGGNTEAF
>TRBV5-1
ASSLAGTVYQETQY
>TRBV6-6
ASSYVGAGNTIY
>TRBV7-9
ASSRGLRDDALEKLF
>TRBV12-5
ASGLVLGQPQH
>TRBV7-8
ASSLAWQQETQY
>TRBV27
ASAGVWPYEQY
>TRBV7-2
ASSRPGQDTYEQY
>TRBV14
ASSRDRSPGYGYT
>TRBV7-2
ASSLAAKGYEQY
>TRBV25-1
ASSTRAGQGSQETQY
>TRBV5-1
ASSRDSGSPLH
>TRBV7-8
ASSLAVNSNQPQH
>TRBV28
ASSPPSRGSPLH
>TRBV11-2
ASSLGFKTDNEQF
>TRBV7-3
ASSRGSTGPTEAF
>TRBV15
ATSRDQAGGQLGSQTGELF
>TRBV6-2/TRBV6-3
ASRDNGRNTEAF
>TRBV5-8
ASRELDGYFNYGYT
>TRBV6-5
ASSYSGGGAAYEQY
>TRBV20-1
SARGASQETQY
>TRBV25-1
ASTFGQGTDAF
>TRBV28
ASDTGFRSPLH
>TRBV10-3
AISDPGHREETQY
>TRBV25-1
ASSAPGGVGDEQY
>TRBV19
ASSMGRAGNEQF
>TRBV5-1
ASSFAQGRSYEQY
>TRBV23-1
ASSQARQVGSSGANVLT
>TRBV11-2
ASSFVSEAF
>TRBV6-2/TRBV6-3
ASSETGDYEQY
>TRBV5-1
ASRITGNSYNEQF
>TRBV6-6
ASSYMGGSYRGSYNSPLH
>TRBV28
ASSFPAKAYGYT